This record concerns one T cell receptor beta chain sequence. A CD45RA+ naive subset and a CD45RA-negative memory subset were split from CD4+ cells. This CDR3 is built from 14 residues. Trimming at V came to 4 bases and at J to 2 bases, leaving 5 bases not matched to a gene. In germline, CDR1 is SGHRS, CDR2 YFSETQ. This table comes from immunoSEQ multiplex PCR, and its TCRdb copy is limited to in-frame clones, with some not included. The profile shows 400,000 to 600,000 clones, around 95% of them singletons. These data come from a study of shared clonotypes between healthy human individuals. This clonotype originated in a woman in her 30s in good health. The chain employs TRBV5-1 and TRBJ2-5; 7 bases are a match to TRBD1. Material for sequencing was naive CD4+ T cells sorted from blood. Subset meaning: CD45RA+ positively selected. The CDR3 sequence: CASSVGTVQETQYF. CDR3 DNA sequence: TGCGCCAGCAGCGTCGGGACAGTTCAAGAGACCCAGTACTTC.